The entry that follows covers one TCR beta chain sequence. There are 12 residues in the CDR3. Germline lookup yields CDR1 LNHNV and CDR2 YYDKDF (reference sequence). Trimming took off 5 bases at V and 7 bases at J, with 6 bases between the two ends. These data belong to a study of technical replicates of blood from a handful of donors. Sequencing used immunoSEQ multiplex PCR; TCRdb keeps in-frame clones, though not all of them. Here the sample spans roughly 81,000 clones, around 97% being singletons. Material: T cells isolated from PBMCs. The source is a human donor in good health. The chain recombines TRBV15 with TRBJ1-6, with D hard to call. CDR3 nucleotides: TGTGCCACCAGCCAACTGAATTCACCCCTCCACTTT. Encoded protein: CATSQLNSPLHF.